This TCR beta chain is from a study of blood T cells in healthy people across ages. The wider study: Every two T cells gave about one barcoded beta molecule via template switching.

Comments on this clonotype: Since a much larger clone is just one base distant, this may be a read error.

A second PCR of about 7 to 11 cycles used a sample-barcoded 5' primer and a J-beta primer mix. TCRdb analysed the 5' RACE reads with MiXCR anew, one entry per CDR3 protein. The table records 540,000 or so distinct CDR3 sequences, around 24% of them present only once. This CDR3 contains 17 residues. Germline V gene lookup returns CDR1 SQVTM and CDR2 ANQGSEA. These data were also reused for a study on T cells of mothers and their children.

The chain employs TRBV29-1 and TRBJ2-4, with 13 bases fitting TRBD2. This clonotype originated in a boy aged 5-17 years in good health. The sequenced sample was blood. The CDR3 loop reads CSVRTSGRLLAKNIQSF. The CDR3 DNA sequence: TGCAGCGTCCGGACTAGCGGGAGATTGCTAGCCAAAAACATTCAGTCCTTC.